This T cell receptor (beta chain) was identified during a study of OX40 agonist ivuxolimab in advanced cancers. Study information: The patients received ivuxolimab by intravenous route every 2 weeks at 0.01 to 10 mg/kg.

Data came from immunoSEQ multiplex PCR; TCRdb stores just in-frame clones and leaves some out. Of more than 45,000 clones listed, 75% to 80% were seen once; the top ten hold more than 2.5%. CDR3 length equals 15 residues. Between the trimmed V and J ends, which lost 4 bases and 5 bases, there was a span of 15 bases. CDR1 and CDR2 (germline): SGHRS, YFSETQ. This clonotype was sampled from an adult with an advanced solid tumor such as melanoma, head and neck, liver or kidney cancer. Here the sequenced sample was CD4+ or CD8+ T cells sorted from blood, taken in a trial of the OX40 agonist ivuxolimab. V and J are TRBV5-1 and TRBJ1-4; D is possibly TRBD1 (5 bases). The DNA of the CDR3 is TGCGCCAGCAGCCGCTCGTCGGGGCACAATGAAAAACTGTTTTTT. Residues: CASSRSSGHNEKLFF.